Listed below are T cell receptor beta chains from one sample, sequenced in a study of cytomegalovirus exposure and HLA in healthy donors. Sequenced by immunoSEQ multiplex PCR; TCRdb stores in-frame clones only, minus some. The sample lists roughly 100,000 clones, 75% to 85% seen once, with 1.6% in the top ten. Sequencing used PBMCs. All receptors derive from a man aged 45-65 years in good health and CMV-seronegative. Each CDR3 is given with its conserved first and last residue. A D gene is named only where the DNA matches it firmly. Clone size is given for some rows only: seen once, a few or many times, or a class if the clone is expanded.

>13|.|TRBJ2-7|.|TRBV7-9
CASSYWQGHEQYF
TGTGCCAGCAGCTATTGGCAGGGCCACGAGCAGTACTTC
>12|TRBD1|TRBJ2-7|.|TRBV29-1
CSAPGQGGEQYF
TGCAGCGCGCCGGGACAGGGAGGCGAGCAGTACTTC
>14|TRBD1|TRBJ2-5|.|TRBV9
CASSVRQGEETQYF
TGTGCCAGCAGCGTTCGACAGGGGGAAGAGACCCAGTACTTC
>14|.|TRBJ1-2|.|TRBV7-8
CASSLARENYGYTF
TGTGCCAGCAGCTTAGCGCGTGAAAACTATGGCTACACCTTC
>14|TRBD1|TRBJ1-2|.|TRBV6-1
CASISDRGNYGYTF
TGTGCCAGCATTTCCGACAGGGGGAACTATGGCTACACCTTC
>14|.|TRBJ2-7|.|TRBV11-1
CASSLSHSSYEQYF
TGTGCCAGCAGCTTATCGCACAGCTCCTACGAGCAGTACTTC
>19|.|TRBJ2-3|.|TRBV11-2
CASSLGVRGGPRGTDTQYF
TGTGCCAGCAGCTTAGGGGTAAGGGGGGGGCCTCGGGGCACAGATACGCAGTATTTT
>14|.|TRBJ1-3|.|TRBV7-9
CASSRVSSGNTIYF
TGTGCCAGCAGTCGGGTCTCCTCTGGAAACACCATATATTTT
>14|TRBD1|TRBJ1-2|.|TRBV2
CASSPTGPGGGYTF
TGTGCCAGCAGTCCAACAGGCCCAGGGGGAGGCTACACCTTC
>16|TRBD2|TRBJ2-7|.|TRBV7-2
CASSLGPGTSEYEQYF
TGTGCCAGCAGCTTAGGCCCTGGGACTAGTGAATACGAGCAGTACTTC
>15|TRBD1|TRBJ1-1|few|TRBV27
CASSLTGAVNTEAFF
TGTGCCAGCAGTTTAACAGGGGCGGTGAACACTGAAGCTTTCTTT
>16|TRBD1|TRBJ2-3|few|TRBV7-2
CASSLGDSPRTDTQYF
TGTGCCAGCAGCTTAGGGGACAGTCCAAGGACAGATACGCAGTATTTT
>14|TRBD1|TRBJ1-6|.|TRBV7-2
CASSLGTGVSPLHF
TGTGCCAGCAGCCTCGGGACAGGGGTCTCACCCCTCCACTTT
>13|TRBD1|TRBJ1-2|.|TRBV9
CASSTRQGHSYTF
TGTGCCAGCAGCACCCGACAGGGGCATAGCTACACCTTC
>14|TRBD1|TRBJ1-5|.|TRBV19
CASGTGWGNQPQHF
TGTGCCAGCGGGACAGGTTGGGGCAATCAGCCCCAGCATTTT
>13|.|TRBJ2-1|few|TRBV7-9
CASRGAPYNEQFF
TGTGCCAGTCGGGGGGCTCCCTACAATGAGCAGTTCTTC
>14|TRBD1|TRBJ1-5|.|TRBV5-5
CASSMGQGFQPQHF
TGTGCCAGCAGCATGGGACAGGGATTTCAGCCCCAGCATTTT
>18|TRBD1|TRBJ1-3|.|TRBV4-1
CASSPPRDRGVSGNTIYF
TGCGCCAGCAGCCCCCCCCGGGACAGGGGGGTCTCTGGAAACACCATATATTTT
>13|.|TRBJ1-5|.|TRBV10-3
CAISESRGQPQHF
TGTGCCATCAGTGAGTCCAGAGGTCAGCCCCAGCATTTT
>18|TRBD2|TRBJ2-1|.|TRBV11-2
CASSLVGGGTLPHNEQFF
TGTGCCAGCAGCTTAGTTGGCGGGGGGACTCTTCCGCACAATGAGCAGTTCTTC
>13|.|TRBJ1-1|.|TRBV10-3
CATDSGQNTEAFF
TGTGCCACCGATTCGGGACAGAACACTGAAGCTTTCTTT
>15|.|TRBJ2-5|.|TRBV7-2
CASSSSQGEQETQYF
TGTGCCAGCAGCTCGTCCCAGGGTGAGCAAGAGACCCAGTACTTC
>13|.|TRBJ1-1|.|TRBV7-3
CASSKDRNTEAFF
TGTGCCAGCAGCAAGGACAGAAACACTGAAGCTTTCTTT
>14|TRBD1|TRBJ2-1|few|TRBV6-1
CASSGRDRGREQFF
TGTGCCAGCAGCGGCCGGGACAGGGGACGGGAGCAGTTCTTC
>15|.|TRBJ2-7|.|TRBV11-2
CASSSAPRSRDEQYF
TGTGCCAGCAGCTCTGCCCCACGGTCGCGGGACGAGCAGTACTTC
>16|TRBD1|TRBJ1-5|.|TRBV30
CAWSHRGDLVNQPQHF
TGTGCCTGGAGTCACAGGGGGGACCTCGTCAATCAGCCCCAGCATTTT
>13|.|TRBJ2-3|.|TRBV27
CASSARGTDTQYF
TGTGCCAGCAGTGCCCGGGGAACAGATACGCAGTATTTT
>13|.|TRBJ2-2|.|TRBV2
CASNILNTGELFF
TGTGCCAGCAACATATTGAACACCGGGGAGCTGTTTTTT
>13|.|TRBJ2-3|.|TRBV14
CASSPQSRDTQYF
TGTGCCAGCAGCCCCCAATCGAGAGATACGCAGTATTTT
>15|TRBD2|TRBJ2-1|.|TRBV6-6
CASSYPGLADNEQFF
TGTGCCAGCAGTTACCCGGGACTAGCGGACAATGAGCAGTTCTTC
>15|.|TRBJ2-5|once|TRBV9
CASSVATGREETQYF
TGTGCCAGCAGCGTAGCTACAGGACGGGAGGAGACCCAGTACTTC
>19|TRBD1|TRBJ2-6|.|TRBV5-1
CASSFNSGQESPGANVLTF
TGCGCCAGCAGCTTTAATTCGGGACAGGAGTCCCCCGGGGCCAACGTCCTGACTTTC
>17|TRBD1|TRBJ1-5|once|TRBV7-2
CASSLIEGADSNQPQHF
TGTGCCAGCAGCTTAATTGAGGGGGCTGATAGCAATCAGCCCCAGCATTTT
>13|.|TRBJ2-7|.|TRBV29-1
CSVSRAVSYEQYF
TGCAGCGTTTCCAGGGCCGTCTCCTACGAGCAGTACTTC
>16|TRBD2|TRBJ2-3|.|TRBV10-3
CAISRTSGGQTDTQYF
TGTGCCATCAGTCGGACTAGCGGGGGGCAAACAGATACGCAGTATTTT
>11|.|TRBJ2-5|.|TRBV5-6
CASSSRETQYF
TGTGCCAGCAGCTCTAGAGAGACCCAGTACTTC
>14|TRBD2|TRBJ2-5|.|TRBV10-3
CATLGTSGGETQYF
TGTGCCACCCTAGGGACTAGCGGGGGAGAGACCCAGTACTTC
>15|.|TRBJ1-6|.|TRBV5-6
CASSLVGEPYSPLHF
TGTGCCAGCAGCTTGGTCGGAGAGCCCTATTCACCCCTCCACTTT